These T cell receptor beta chains were read from a single sample in a study of OX40 agonist ivuxolimab in advanced cancers. Sequencing was performed with immunoSEQ multiplex PCR; in TCRdb, only in-frame clones are kept and a portion is missing. The table records over 90,000 clones, nearly 90% of them present only once. Sequencing was performed on CD4+ or CD8+ T cells sorted from blood, taken in a trial of the OX40 agonist ivuxolimab. The origin of the receptors is an adult with an advanced solid tumor such as melanoma, head and neck, liver or kidney cancer. The CDR3 runs from the conserved cysteine through the conserved F or W. Fields, in order: V gene, J gene, D gene, clone size, CDR3 length, CDR3 DNA, CDR3 protein. A D gene is named only where the DNA matches it firmly. Clone size is not always given. Where it is, it says once, few, many or a class for expanded clones.

TRBV5-4	TRBJ2-3	TRBD2	NA	16	TGTGCCAGCAGCCGACTAGCGGGGGGGCGGACAGATACGCAGTATTTT	CASSRLAGGRTDTQYF
TRBV30	TRBJ1-1	TRBD1	NA	12	TGTGCCTGGGGGGACAGGAACACTGAAGCTTTCTTT	CAWGDRNTEAFF
TRBV10-2	TRBJ2-1	NA	NA	13	TGCGCCAGCTCTAGGCAGCCTGTCAATGAGCAGTTCTTC	CASSRQPVNEQFF
TRBV5-1	TRBJ2-5	NA	once	15	TGCGCCAGCAGCTTGATCCCAGACCGACAAGAGACCCAGTACTTC	CASSLIPDRQETQYF
TRBV6-6	TRBJ1-2	NA	NA	13	TGTGCCAGCAGTTACTTCCGGGGAGGCGGCTACACCTTC	CASSYFRGGGYTF
TRBV6-1	TRBJ1-4	NA	once	15	TGTGCCAGCAGGGAACAGGGTCCCACTAATGAAAAACTGTTTTTT	CASREQGPTNEKLFF
TRBV7-2	TRBJ1-4	NA	NA	14	TGTGCCAGCAGCTCCCGGACAGAAAATGAAAAACTGTTTTTT	CASSSRTENEKLFF
TRBV7-9	TRBJ2-3	NA	few	14	TGTGCCAGCAGCCCACTGGGTTTTGGAGATACGCAGTATTTT	CASSPLGFGDTQYF
TRBV14	TRBJ1-1	NA	NA	15	TGTGCCAGCAGCCAAGAGACAGCGATGAACACTGAAGCTTTCTTT	CASSQETAMNTEAFF
TRBV18	TRBJ2-5	NA	NA	11	TGTGCCAGCTCCCTCCAAGAGACCCAGTACTTC	CASSLQETQYF
TRBV10-2	TRBJ1-1	NA	NA	15	TGCGCCAGCAGTGAGGGCGGCAGCGGAAGGACTGAAGCTTTCTTT	CASSEGGSGRTEAFF
TRBV5-1	TRBJ1-1	NA	NA	15	TGCGCCAGCAGCCTGGCGTGGGGTATGAACACTGAAGCTTTCTTT	CASSLAWGMNTEAFF
TRBV30	TRBJ2-6	NA	NA	18	TGTGCCTGGAGGAGGGGCAGGGTAACCATCTCTGGGGCCAACGTCCTGACTTTC	CAWRRGRVTISGANVLTF
TRBV9	TRBJ2-7	NA	NA	14	TGTGCCAGCAGCGTAGGGGTACAGGCCTACGAGCAGTACTTC	CASSVGVQAYEQYF
TRBV7-9	TRBJ2-1	NA	NA	14	TGTGCCAGCAGCTTAGTCACTAGCAAGGGGGAGCAGTTCTTC	CASSLVTSKGEQFF
TRBV18	TRBJ2-3	NA	NA	13	TGTGCCAGCTCACCTGGGACCTCGGCCCCGCAGTATTTT	CASSPGTSAPQYF
TRBV5-6	TRBJ2-3	NA	NA	16	TGTGCCAGCAGCTTGGGGGGTGTAAGAAGCACAGATACGCAGTATTTT	CASSLGGVRSTDTQYF
TRBV27	TRBJ2-1	TRBD2	NA	17	TGTGCCAGCAGCACCGCCCCGGGACTAGCGCGCTCCAATGAGCAGTTCTTC	CASSTAPGLARSNEQFF
TRBV11-2	TRBJ2-3	NA	NA	16	TGTGCCAGCAGCCCGCGGACCACTTTGCGCACAGATACGCAGTATTTT	CASSPRTTLRTDTQYF
TRBV6-5	TRBJ2-2	NA	NA	16	TGTGCCAGCAGTTTAAGAGGGGGGGCGAACACCGGGGAGCTGTTTTTT	CASSLRGGANTGELFF
TRBV4-2	TRBJ2-1	TRBD2	NA	17	TGTGCCAGCAGCCAAGTTCGCCCGCCGGGGGGTTACAATGAGCAGTTCTTC	CASSQVRPPGGYNEQFF
TRBV2	TRBJ1-1	NA	NA	13	TGTGCCAGCAGTGGGTTGGCGCGGACTGAAGCTTTCTTT	CASSGLARTEAFF
TRBV11-1	TRBJ2-1	TRBD2	NA	12	TGTGCCAGCAGCAAGACTAGCCATGAGCAGTTCTTC	CASSKTSHEQFF
TRBV11-2	TRBJ1-6	TRBD1	NA	14	TGTGCCAGCACCCAGACAGGGGGAGAATCACCCCTCCACTTT	CASTQTGGESPLHF
TRBV18	TRBJ2-7	TRBD1	NA	14	TGTGCCAGCTCACATTCGGGACAGGGCTACGAGCAGTACTTC	CASSHSGQGYEQYF
TRBV10-3	TRBJ2-3	NA	NA	12	NA	CAISSSGDTQYF
TRBV7-6	TRBJ2-2	NA	NA	14	TGTGCCAGCAGCTTAGCTGAGGGTGAGGTGGAGCTGTTTTTT	CASSLAEGEVELFF
TRBV7-9	TRBJ1-4	NA	NA	16	TGTGCCAGCAGCTTAGCGCCCCGGACAGAGAATGAAAAACTGTTTTTT	CASSLAPRTENEKLFF
TRBV6-5	TRBJ1-1	NA	NA	14	TGTGCCAGCAGTTACTCTTTTGGCACACCTGAAGCTTTCTTT	CASSYSFGTPEAFF
TRBV27	TRBJ2-1	NA	NA	15	TGTGCCAGCCGCCCGGGACTCAGCTCCTACAATGAGCAGTTCTTC	CASRPGLSSYNEQFF
TRBV5-5	TRBJ1-3	NA	NA	15	TGTGCCAGCAGCTTGGACGCCGCATCTGGAAACACCATATATTTT	CASSLDAASGNTIYF
TRBV5-1	TRBJ2-7	NA	NA	13	TGCGCCAGCAGCTTTCGCAGGGAATACGAGCAGTACTTC	CASSFRREYEQYF
TRBV18	TRBJ1-3	TRBD1	NA	13	TGTGCCAGCTCACTGGGACAGGGGAATCTAGAGCATTTT	CASSLGQGNLEHF
TRBV6-1	TRBJ2-5	NA	once	17	TGTGCCAGCAGGGAATACCGCGGGACAGTATCTCGAGAGACCCAGTACTTC	CASREYRGTVSRETQYF
TRBV27	TRBJ2-3	NA	NA	18	TGTGCCAGCAGTTTATCTAGTCTGGGGGGAGCCCGGGCAGATACGCAGTATTTT	CASSLSSLGGARADTQYF
TRBV6-1	TRBJ1-4	NA	NA	14	TGTGCCAGCAGGGTTGCGCCTTCTAATGAAAAACTGTTTTTT	CASRVAPSNEKLFF
TRBV30	TRBJ1-1	NA	few	13	TGTGCCTGGAGTGTAGGCCCGAACACTGAAGCTTTCTTT	CAWSVGPNTEAFF
TRBV29-1	TRBJ2-7	NA	NA	13	TGCAGCGTTGTGGGGACACCCTCCTACGAGCAGTACTTC	CSVVGTPSYEQYF
TRBV6-4	TRBJ2-3	TRBD1	NA	15	TGTGCCAGCAGCACCGGGACAGGGGGCTCCGATACGCAGTATTTT	CASSTGTGGSDTQYF
TRBV18	TRBJ1-2	NA	NA	16	TGTGCCAGCTCACCAATCCAGGGCCAGGGGTATTCTGGCTACACCTTC	CASSPIQGQGYSGYTF
TRBV6-5	TRBJ1-1	NA	once	11	TGTGCCAGCAGTTCTGGGGGTGTGGCTTTCTTT	CASSSGGVAFF
TRBV7-9	TRBJ2-2	NA	NA	16	TGTGCCAGCAGCTTCATTGGGGGATTTGGCGGCGGGGAGCTGTTTTTT	CASSFIGGFGGGELFF
TRBV27	TRBJ2-7	TRBD1	NA	17	TGTGCCAGCAGTTCCTTACCGACAGGGCGTGCGGCCTACGAGCAGTACTTC	CASSSLPTGRAAYEQYF
TRBV28	TRBJ2-5	NA	NA	10	TGTGCCAGCAGTTTAAAGACCCAGTACTTC	CASSLKTQYF
TRBV19	TRBJ2-7	NA	NA	14	TGTGCCAGTAGTGCCGGGACCCCCGGGAGCGAGCAGTACTTC	CASSAGTPGSEQYF
TRBV29-1	TRBJ1-1	NA	NA	12	TGCAGCGTTGATAGGGGGGCCACTGAAGCTTTCTTT	CSVDRGATEAFF
TRBV19	TRBJ1-2	NA	NA	14	TGTGCCAGTAGTCGGAAGACGGGAAACTATGGCTACACCTTC	CASSRKTGNYGYTF
TRBV5-1	TRBJ2-7	TRBD1	NA	15	TGCGCCAGCAGCTGGACGGGACAGGGGGCCCGGGAGCAGTACTTC	CASSWTGQGAREQYF
TRBV15	TRBJ2-3	TRBD1	NA	15	TGTGCCACCAGCAGGGGACAGGCGGATTTAGATACGCAGTATTTT	CATSRGQADLDTQYF
TRBV5-1	TRBJ2-6	TRBD1	NA	17	TGCGCCAGCAGCGTAAGACAGGGGGCGACCGGGGCCAACGTCCTGACTTTC	CASSVRQGATGANVLTF
TRBV11-2	TRBJ2-7	NA	NA	16	TGTGCCAGCAGCACTAGCCTGGCTAGGAGCTCCTACGAGCAGTACTTC	CASSTSLARSSYEQYF
TRBV5-1	TRBJ1-1	NA	NA	13	TGCGCCAGCAGCGGATTTAAGAACACTGAAGCTTTCTTT	CASSGFKNTEAFF
TRBV7-2	TRBJ2-7	NA	NA	14	TGTGCCAGCAGCTTACAGACGGCCAACTACGAGCAGTACTTC	CASSLQTANYEQYF
TRBV29-1	TRBJ1-1	NA	NA	11	TGCAGCGTTGTCGGGTACACTGAAGCTTTCTTT	CSVVGYTEAFF
TRBV18	TRBJ2-1	NA	NA	14	TGTGCCAGCTCACCACCGCCGGTTGGGAATGAGCAGTTCTTC	CASSPPPVGNEQFF
TRBV18	TRBJ2-7	NA	NA	11	TGTGCCAGCTCACCACCGGACGAGCAGTACTTC	CASSPPDEQYF
TRBV15	TRBJ2-1	NA	NA	14	TGTGCCACCAGCAGAGATCCTCGCTCCCCGGAGCAGTTCTTC	CATSRDPRSPEQFF